These 3 T cell receptor beta chains share one sample of origin, sequenced in a study of beta chain features in type 1 diabetes. Findings and limits, study-wide: In every one of the four CD4+ subsets, TCRB CDR3s were moderately but significantly shorter in Type 1 diabetes patients.

TCRB transcripts that were expressed got sequenced, as all of the isolated RNA had been reverse transcribed. Some clones are missing from TCRdb's copy, which holds only in-frame ones; the method was immunoSEQ multiplex PCR. The table lists around 120,000 clones, 15% to 20% of them singletons, with 2.6% in the top ten. These TCRs' antigens remain unknown. The specimen sequenced was central memory CD4+ T cells from blood. These TCRs come from a man aged 18 to 30 with type 1 diabetes.

This clone turned up a few times. The genes are TRBV11-2 and TRBJ2-3, with a weak D call TRBD2 (5 bases). The germline V and J ends were trimmed by 4 bases and 8 bases, with 22 bases remaining between them. This CDR3 has 16 residues. Germline V gives CDR1 SGHAT, CDR2 FQNNGV. The CDR3 spells CASSSLKRLGPRTQYF. The CDR3 coding sequence is TGTGCCAGCAGCTCCCTCAAGCGGCTAGGTCCCCGTACGCAGTATTTT.

This clone was seen ten or more times. V gene TRBV6-1 combines with J gene TRBJ1-2, with unresolved D. V lost 6 bases and J 0 bases, leaving 14 bases between the germline ends. The CDR3 has 15 amino acids. Germline CDR1 reads MNHNS; CDR2 reads SASEGT. The CDR3 DNA follows: TGTGCCAGCAGGGGATCCGGGTCCTCTAACTATGGCTACACCTTC. Translating gives CASRGSGSSNYGYTF.

This clone was counted a few times. This chain joins TRBV4-1 and TRBJ2-3; D might be TRBD1 (5 bases). V was cut by 1 base and J by 3 bases, with 11 bases left in between. The CDR3 has 15 amino acids. Per germline, CDR1 MGHRA and CDR2 YSYEKL. The CDR3 protein is CASSQVGRATDTQYF. The CDR3 DNA follows: TGCGCCAGCAGCCAAGTTGGCAGGGCTACAGATACGCAGTATTTT.